This entry lists 31 T cell receptor beta chains sequenced from one sample in a study of CD8 T cells in ankylosing spondylitis listed by TCRdb under 2017. What the authors observed across the whole study: A TCR beta motif made up of roughly eight highly homologous amino acid variants appeared to be characteristic of blood from ankylosing spondylitis patients.

Library preparation used 5' RACE. Sequencing relied on an Illumina HiSeq 2500. Using fastp at Q25 and MiXCR, TCRdb reprocessed the public reads and kept productive beta chains. Each CDR3 protein gets just one entry, which takes the most common genes and DNA from the rows behind it. The sample includes about 510,000 distinct CDR3 sequences, with about 5.7% observed a single time. The ten largest clones add up to approximately 4% of the sample. The antigens for these receptors are not known. Sequencing was performed on blood, either unsorted or a sorted T cell fraction (not recorded which). The receptors were gathered from a male donor with ankylosing spondylitis.

This clonotype was detected many times. The V gene is TRBV10-3, the J gene TRBJ2-2; D assignment may be TRBD1 or TRBD2 (6 bases each). CDR1 ENHRY and CDR2 SYGVKD come from the germline V gene. Trimming took off 0 bases at V and 6 bases at J, with 11 bases between the two ends. The CDR3 has 15 amino acids. The DNA of the CDR3 is TGTGCCATCAGTGAGTCGTCGGAGGGGGCCGGGGAGCTGTTTTTT. Its protein is CAISESSEGAGELFF.

The gene calls are TRBV6-1 and TRBJ2-3; D possibly uses TRBD1 or TRBD2 (5 bases each). There are 14 residues in the CDR3. Germline loops: CDR1 MNHNS, CDR2 SASEGT. Trimming left V 5 bases short and J 5 bases short, with 14 bases between. The CDR3 is CASSPGTLGDTQYF. CDR3 DNA: TGTGCCAGCAGTCCCGGGACCTTGGGAGATACGCAGTATTTT.

This clonotype occurred a few times. The gene calls are TRBV2 and TRBJ2-5, with D perhaps matching TRBD2 (6 bases). From germline, CDR1 is SNHLY and CDR2 FYNNEI. V was trimmed by 7 bases and J by 1 base, leaving 13 bases between them. The CDR3 runs to 14 residues. The CDR3 nucleotides read TGTGCCAGCACAGCCCTGACTAGCCAAGAGACCCAGTACTTC. Its translation: CASTALTSQETQYF.

In this sample, this clonotype turned up many times. The chain recombines TRBV7-2 with TRBJ2-1; D is unresolved. CDR3 length equals 11 residues. Trimming took off 3 bases at V and 15 bases at J, with 12 bases between the two ends. CDR1 and CDR2 from the germline V gene are SGHTA and FQGNSA. The CDR3: CASSFDSPRFF. In DNA, the CDR3 is TGTGCCAGCAGCTTTGACTCTCCTCGGTTCTTC.

This clonotype appeared many times. This chain joins TRBV7-9 and TRBJ2-1; maybe TRBD1 (5 bases). Germline CDR1 and CDR2: SEHNR and FQNEAQ (reference sequence). CDR3 length: 15 residues. Between the trimmed V and J ends, which lost 2 bases and 1 base, there was a span of 9 bases. As DNA, the CDR3 is TGTGCCAGCAGCTTATCTTCAGGGTCCTACAATGAGCAGTTCTTC. Its protein product is CASSLSSGSYNEQFF.

In its sample, this clonotype was seen a few times. The chain has TRBV4-1 and TRBJ1-5; 9 nucleotides line up with TRBD1. The V segment lost 5 bases and the J segment 7 bases; nucleotides outside the gene matches: 9. The CDR3 runs 15 residues. Germline V gene data show CDR1 as MGHRA and CDR2 as YSYEKL. CDR3 sequence (DNA): TGCGCCAGCAGCGGCCGGACAGGGGATGAGCAGCCCCAGCATTTT. Its protein is CASSGRTGDEQPQHF.

This clonotype was found many times. The V gene is TRBV12-3 or TRBV12-4, the J gene TRBJ1-6, with 8 bases lining up with TRBD1. This CDR3 contains 14 residues. The V and J ends lost 6 bases and 10 bases, in that order; junction bases with no gene match: 8. The CDR3 DNA follows: TGTGCCAGCAGCCGCGGACAGGGCCCCTCACCCCTCCACTTT. Protein sequence: CASSRGQGPSPLHF.

This clonotype was counted at least ten times. A read error may produce the germline difference seen at one junction end. V usage is TRBV7-7 and J usage is TRBJ2-5, with D perhaps matching TRBD1 or TRBD2 (6 bases each). This CDR3 comprises 15 residues. CDR1 is SSHAT and CDR2 is FNYEAQ in the germline V gene (reference sequence). CDR3 nucleotide sequence: TGTGCTAGCAGCCCTGGGACTCCGAGGGGGGAGACCCAGTACTTC. Translation: CASSPGTPRGETQYF.

This clonotype showed up many times. The chain combines TRBV5-1 with TRBJ1-1; TRBD1 agrees at 7 bases. The germline V gene has CDR1 SGHRS and CDR2 YFSETQ. V shed 4 bases, J shed 1 base, and the junction held 7 bases outside the gene matches. This CDR3 is built from 15 residues. The CDR3 coding sequence is TGCGCCAGCAGCAGAGAGGGACAGTCGAACACTGAAGCTTTCTTT. Protein product: CASSREGQSNTEAFF.

This clonotype showed up many times. The chain combines TRBV5-1 with TRBJ2-1, with 12 bases identical to TRBD1. This CDR3 has 18 amino acids. Germline V gene lookup returns CDR1 SGHRS and CDR2 YFSETQ. V lost 4 bases, J lost 4 bases, and 12 bases stayed unmatched. CDR3 bases: TGCGCCAGCAGCCTGGGACAGGGGGCGCATATCCTTTACAATGAGCAGTTCTTC. As protein: CASSLGQGAHILYNEQFF. The complete variable domain, with remaining parts taken from reference TRBV5-1 and TRBJ2-1, reads KAGVTQTPRYLIKTRGQQVTLSCSPISGHRSVSWYQQTPGQGLQFLFEYFSETQRNKGNFPGRFSGRQFSNSRSEMNVSTLELGDSALYLCASSLGQGAHILYNEQFFGPGTRLTVL.

V is TRBV11-2 and J is TRBJ1-1, with 7 bases matching TRBD1. This CDR3 is built from 15 residues. Germline CDR1 is SGHAT and CDR2 is FQNNGV. After removal of 5 bases from V and 5 bases from J, the junction contained 11 bases not matched to a gene. The CDR3: CASSHPDRALTEAFF. Here the CDR3 DNA reads TGTGCCAGCAGCCATCCCGACAGGGCATTAACTGAAGCTTTCTTT.

This clonotype was recorded many times. The chain has TRBV29-1 and TRBJ2-7; D not certain. The germline V and J ends were trimmed by 7 bases and 7 bases, with 5 bases remaining between them. CDR1 SQVTM and CDR2 ANQGSEA come from the germline V gene. The CDR3 contains 8 residues. In nucleotides, the CDR3 is TGCAGCGGGGTGGAGCAGTACTTC. Its protein is CSGVEQYF.

This clonotype was seen ten or more times. J is TRBJ1-1 and V is TRBV10-3; possibly TRBD1 for D (5 bases). Germline loops: CDR1 ENHRY, CDR2 SYGVKD. CDR3 length: 13 amino acids. V lost 7 bases and J 0 bases, leaving 9 bases between the germline ends. CDR3 bases: TGTGCCATCACTAGGGGCATGAACACTGAAGCTTTCTTT. This encodes CAITRGMNTEAFF.

This clonotype was seen more than once but under ten times. This sequence joins TRBV7-3 and TRBJ2-3, with D hard to call. The CDR3 runs 13 residues. Germline V gene sequence: CDR1 SGHTA, CDR2 FQGTGA. Trimming left V 4 bases short and J 2 bases short, with 7 bases between. In nucleotides, the CDR3 is TGTGCCAGCAGCTCGATATACACAGATACGCAGTATTTT. Its translation: CASSSIYTDTQYF.

This clonotype has at least ten counts. V usage is TRBV9 and J usage is TRBJ2-5; a weak D match, TRBD2 (5 bases). CDR3 length: 13 residues. Germline lookup yields CDR1 SGDLS and CDR2 YYNGEE. V shed 6 bases and J shed 2 bases, with 11 bases lying between them. The CDR3 nucleotides read TGTGCCAGCACCCCCGGGGAGCAAGAGACCCAGTACTTC. Its protein is CASTPGEQETQYF. The variable domain in full, completed from reference TRBV9 and TRBJ2-5, reads DSGVTQTPKHLITATGQRVTLRCSPRSGDLSVYWYQQSLDQGLQFLIQYYNGEERAKGNILERFSAQQFPDLHSELNLSSLELGDSALYFCASTPGEQETQYFGPGTRLLVL.

This clonotype occurred many times. The chain is built from TRBV24-1 and TRBJ2-5; tentatively, D is TRBD2 (5 bases). Germline assignment: CDR1 KGHDR and CDR2 SFDVKD. V was pared by 4 bases and J by 3 bases, with 11 bases between. The CDR3 loop spans 14 amino acids. The CDR3 region is CATSDPTREETQYF. The DNA of the CDR3 is TGTGCCACCAGTGACCCTACTAGAGAAGAGACCCAGTACTTC.

There are many counts of this clonotype. V gene TRBV28 combines with J gene TRBJ2-1; D possibly corresponds to TRBD2 (6 bases). Trimming removed 6 bases at V and 0 bases at J, with 12 bases between. The CDR3 consists of 15 residues. The germline V gene encodes CDR1 MDHEN and CDR2 SYDVKM. CDR3 amino acids: CASSPGLSSYNEQFF. The CDR3 coding sequence is TGTGCCAGCAGCCCGGGACTTAGCTCCTACAATGAGCAGTTCTTC.

This clonotype was recorded at least ten times. V is TRBV20-1 and J is TRBJ1-2; 9 bases agree with TRBD1. The CDR3 runs 16 residues. V lost 4 bases, J lost 0 bases, and 9 bases stayed unmatched. Germline CDR1 DFQATT, CDR2 SNEGSKA (reference sequence). This CDR3 is CSANSDRGSSNYGYTF. In nucleotides, the CDR3 is TGCAGTGCTAACTCGGACAGGGGATCCTCTAACTATGGCTACACCTTC.

This clonotype has ten or more counts. The rearrangement uses TRBV7-9 and TRBJ2-2; D is perhaps TRBD1 (5 bases). V was clipped by 7 bases and J by 6 bases, with 12 bases between them. The CDR3 sequence is 13 residues long. In germline, CDR1 is SEHNR, CDR2 FQNEAQ (reference sequence). The CDR3 protein is CASTRAGSGELFF. DNA of the CDR3: TGTGCCAGCACCAGAGCAGGGTCCGGGGAGCTGTTTTTT.

This clonotype was recorded at least ten times. The chain recombines TRBV20-1 with TRBJ1-5, with D possibly matching TRBD1 (5 bases). This CDR3 is built from 12 residues. Trimming pared 4 bases from V and 7 bases from J, leaving 11 bases between. Germline V gene data show CDR1 as DFQATT and CDR2 as SNEGSKA (reference sequence). The CDR3 region has the DNA TGCAGTGCTAACGGGGGAAGGCAGCCCCAGCATTTT. This sequence encodes CSANGGRQPQHF.

This clonotype was picked up many times. The gene calls are TRBV20-1 and TRBJ1-4; 9 bases map to TRBD1. The germline V gene has CDR1 DFQATT and CDR2 SNEGSKA (reference sequence). This CDR3 spans 17 amino acids. After removal of 0 bases from V and 6 bases from J, the junction contained 11 bases not matched to a gene. CDR3 nucleotide sequence: TGCAGTGCTAGAGAGGGGACAGGGCTCTATTTGGATGAAAAACTGTTTTTT. Its protein is CSAREGTGLYLDEKLFF.

The genes are TRBV10-2 and TRBJ2-5; a possible D gene is TRBD1 (5 bases). V dropped 6 bases and J dropped 5 bases, with 13 bases sitting between them. The CDR3 has 13 residues. Germline values: CDR1 WSHSY, CDR2 SAAADI. The CDR3 sequence: CASSRQNLETQYF. In nucleotides, the CDR3 is TGCGCCAGCAGCAGACAGAATCTTGAGACCCAGTACTTC.

This clonotype was picked up many times. The rearrangement joins TRBV4-3 to TRBJ2-2; 12 nucleotides line up with TRBD2. Trimming at V came to 7 bases and at J to 7 bases, leaving 7 bases not matched to a gene. The CDR3 is 15 residues long. The germline V gene encodes CDR1 LGHNA and CDR2 YSLEER. The CDR3 here is CASKTSGRISGELFF. The DNA for the CDR3 is TGCGCCAGCAAAACTAGCGGGAGGATTAGCGGGGAGCTGTTTTTT.

The chain is built from TRBV28 and TRBJ2-5, with D perhaps TRBD1 or TRBD2 (5 bases each). Germline CDR1 reads MDHEN; CDR2 reads SYDVKM. V was pared by 6 bases and J by 4 bases, with 12 bases between. The CDR3 covers 13 residues. CDR3 sequence reads: CASSPGRLETQYF. CDR3 DNA: TGTGCCAGCAGCCCGGGACGCCTAGAGACCCAGTACTTC.

Ten or more counts support this clonotype. CDR3 in amino acids: CASSYRDERDEQYF. CDR3 nucleotide sequence: TGTGCCAGCAGTTACCGGGACGAAAGGGACGAGCAGTACTTC. The gene calls are TRBV6-5 and TRBJ2-7; either TRBD1 or TRBD2 may supply D (5 bases each). Trimming removed 2 bases at V and 5 bases at J, with 13 bases between. This CDR3 region has 14 residues. CDR1 and CDR2 from the germline V gene are MNHEY and SVGAGI.

Ten or more counts support this clonotype. V gene TRBV15 combines with J gene TRBJ1-1; D is uncertain. The CDR3 consists of 13 residues. The germline V gene encodes CDR1 LNHNV and CDR2 YYDKDF (reference sequence). V lost 1 base and J 7 bases, leaving 10 bases between the germline ends. CDR3 residues: CATSRVAWSEAFF. The DNA of the CDR3 is TGTGCCACCAGCAGAGTCGCCTGGAGTGAAGCTTTCTTT.

This clonotype has ten or more counts. This chain links TRBV6-2 or TRBV6-3 with TRBJ2-7; D may be TRBD1 (6 bases). The CDR3 length is 14 residues. The germline V and J ends were trimmed by 6 bases and 1 base, with 13 bases remaining between them. Germline assignment: CDR1 MNHEY and CDR2 SVGEGT. CDR3 in amino acids: CASRKSGDSYEQYF. The CDR3 DNA follows: TGTGCCAGCAGAAAGTCAGGGGATTCCTACGAGCAGTACTTC.

This clonotype showed up many times. This sequence joins TRBV12-3 or TRBV12-4 and TRBJ2-2; 7 positions match TRBD2. The CDR3 runs 17 residues. Trimming took 1 base from V and 1 from J; bases not matched to a gene: 6. DNA for the CDR3: TGTGCCAGCAGTTTAGGCCCTCTAGCGGTGAACACCGGGGAGCTGTTTTTT. Its protein is CASSLGPLAVNTGELFF.

This clonotype was counted at least ten times. The chain uses TRBV20-1 and TRBJ2-1, with D perhaps TRBD2 (6 bases). Looked up from germline, CDR1 is DFQATT and CDR2 is SNEGSKA (reference sequence). The CDR3 runs 12 residues. CDR3 amino acids: CSVLARYNEQFF. The CDR3 nucleotides read TGCAGCGTTCTAGCGAGATACAATGAGCAGTTCTTC.

This clonotype has a count of ten or more. The chain recombines TRBV20-1 with TRBJ2-3, with TRBD2 as a possible D gene (5 bases). The CDR3 consists of 13 residues. Germline loops: CDR1 DFQATT, CDR2 SNEGSKA (reference sequence). V dropped 5 bases and J dropped 0 bases, with 9 bases sitting between them. In DNA, the CDR3 is TGCAGTGCTGTAGCGACTAGCACAGATACGCAGTATTTT. Translating it yields CSAVATSTDTQYF.

In its sample, this clonotype was seen many times. The V gene is TRBV9, the J gene TRBJ1-5; D unresolved. Germline V gives CDR1 SGDLS, CDR2 YYNGEE. V shed 0 bases and J shed 9 bases, with 10 bases lying between them. The CDR3 has 13 amino acids. The CDR3 protein is CASSVVGSGPQHF. Here the CDR3 DNA reads TGTGCCAGCAGCGTAGTCGGTAGTGGGCCCCAGCATTTT.